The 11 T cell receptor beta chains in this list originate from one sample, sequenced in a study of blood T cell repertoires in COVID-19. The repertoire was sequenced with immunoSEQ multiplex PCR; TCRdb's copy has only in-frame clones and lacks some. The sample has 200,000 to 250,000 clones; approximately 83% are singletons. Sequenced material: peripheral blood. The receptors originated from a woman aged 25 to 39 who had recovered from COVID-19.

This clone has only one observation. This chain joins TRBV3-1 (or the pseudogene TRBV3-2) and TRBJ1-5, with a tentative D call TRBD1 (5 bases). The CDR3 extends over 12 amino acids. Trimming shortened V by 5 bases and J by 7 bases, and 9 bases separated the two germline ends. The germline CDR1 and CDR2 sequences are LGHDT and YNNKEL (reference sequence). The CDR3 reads CASSRGWQPQHF. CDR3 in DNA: TGTGCCAGCAGCAGGGGTTGGCAGCCCCAGCATTTT.

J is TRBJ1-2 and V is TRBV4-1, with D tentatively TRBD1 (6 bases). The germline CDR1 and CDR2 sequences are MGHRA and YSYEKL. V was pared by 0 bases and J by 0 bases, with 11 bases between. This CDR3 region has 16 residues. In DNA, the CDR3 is TGCGCCAGCAGCCAAGAGGGGGCGATCCCTAACTATGGCTACACCTTC. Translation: CASSQEGAIPNYGYTF.

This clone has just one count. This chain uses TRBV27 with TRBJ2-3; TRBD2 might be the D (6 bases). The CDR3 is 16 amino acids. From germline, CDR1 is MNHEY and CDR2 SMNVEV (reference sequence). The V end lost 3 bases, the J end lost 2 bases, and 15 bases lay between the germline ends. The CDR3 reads CASSFFGDSFTDTQYF. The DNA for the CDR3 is TGTGCCAGCAGTTTTTTCGGGGACTCTTTCACAGATACGCAGTATTTT.

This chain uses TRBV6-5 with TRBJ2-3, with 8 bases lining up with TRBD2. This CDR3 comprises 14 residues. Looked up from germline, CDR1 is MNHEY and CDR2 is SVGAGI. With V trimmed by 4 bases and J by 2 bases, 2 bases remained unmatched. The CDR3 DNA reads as TGTGCCAGCAGTTGGCGGGGGGACACAGATACGCAGTATTTT. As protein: CASSWRGDTDTQYF.

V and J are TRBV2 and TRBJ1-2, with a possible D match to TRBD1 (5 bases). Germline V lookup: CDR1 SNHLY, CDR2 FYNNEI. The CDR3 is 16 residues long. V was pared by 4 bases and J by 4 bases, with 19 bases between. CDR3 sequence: CASSGVGLPAGYGYTF. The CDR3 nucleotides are TGTGCCAGCAGTGGGGTGGGACTTCCCGCGGGCTATGGCTACACCTTC.

The CDR3 nucleotides are TGTGCCAGCAGTGAATGGGCAGAACACACAGATACGCAGTATTTT. It translates to CASSEWAEHTDTQYF. The genes are TRBV2 and TRBJ2-3; D gene uncertain. The germline CDR1 and CDR2 sequences are SNHLY and FYNNEI. V was cut by 2 bases and J by 2 bases, with 11 bases left in between. The CDR3 extends over 15 amino acids.

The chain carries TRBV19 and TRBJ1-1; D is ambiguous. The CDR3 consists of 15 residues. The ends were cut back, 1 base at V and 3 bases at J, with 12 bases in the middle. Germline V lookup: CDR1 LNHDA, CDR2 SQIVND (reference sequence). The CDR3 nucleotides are TGTGCCAGTAGTATAGGGGCCGGGAGAGACACTGAAGCTTTCTTT. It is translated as CASSIGAGRDTEAFF.

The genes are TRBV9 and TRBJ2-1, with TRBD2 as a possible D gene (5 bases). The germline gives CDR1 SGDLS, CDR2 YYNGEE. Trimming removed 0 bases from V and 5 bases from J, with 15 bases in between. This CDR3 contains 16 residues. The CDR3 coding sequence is TGTGCCAGCAGCGTAGCTCCGGGGAATATCGACAATGAGCAGTTCTTC. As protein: CASSVAPGNIDNEQFF. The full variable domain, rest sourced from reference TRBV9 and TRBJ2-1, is DSGVTQTPKHLITATGQRVTLRCSPRSGDLSVYWYQQSLDQGLQFLIQYYNGEERAKGNILERFSAQQFPDLHSELNLSSLELGDSALYFCASSVAPGNIDNEQFFGPGTRLTVL.

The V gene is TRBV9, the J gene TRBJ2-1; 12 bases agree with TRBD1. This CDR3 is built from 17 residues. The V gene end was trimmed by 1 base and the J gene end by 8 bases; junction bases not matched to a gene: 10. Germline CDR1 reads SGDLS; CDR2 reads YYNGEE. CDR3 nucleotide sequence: TGTGCCAGCAGCGTATCAACCGGGACAGGGGGCAAATATGAGCAGTTCTTC. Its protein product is CASSVSTGTGGKYEQFF.

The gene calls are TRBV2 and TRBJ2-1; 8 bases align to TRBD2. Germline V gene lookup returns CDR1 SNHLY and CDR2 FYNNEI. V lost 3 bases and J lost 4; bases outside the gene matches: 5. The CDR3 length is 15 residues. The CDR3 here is CASSDSGGAYNEQFF. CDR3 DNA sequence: TGTGCCAGCAGTGATTCGGGGGGGGCATACAATGAGCAGTTCTTC.

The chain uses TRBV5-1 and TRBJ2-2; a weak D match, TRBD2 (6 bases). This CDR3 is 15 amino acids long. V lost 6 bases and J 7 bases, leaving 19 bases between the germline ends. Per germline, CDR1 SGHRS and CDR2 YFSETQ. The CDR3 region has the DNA TGCGCCAGCAAACAGCAGGCGGGGACGGACGGGGAGCTGTTTTTT. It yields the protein CASKQQAGTDGELFF.